This TCR beta chain was recovered during a study of Ad26.COV2.S vaccination and SARS-CoV-2 variants. The overall study: Dosing was one shot or two shots 56 days apart.

There are 17 residues in the CDR3. J gave up 5 bases and V 3 bases, and 10 bases lay outside the gene matches. Germline CDR1 reads LGHDT; CDR2 reads YNNKEL (reference sequence). The study, taken as a whole, reports: Individuals receiving vaccine had higher spike-specific TCR breadth than placebo recipients did. For non-spike TCRs, breadth in vaccine recipients resembled that in placebo recipients.

Concerning this clone itself: Its matching antigen is unknown.

Treatment denoted: 19 received Ad26.COV2.S at low or high dose, single or two shots; several received placebo; per-sample allocation not given. Vaccine and placebo recipients were sampled on day 63 after the first injection. The data were produced by immunoSEQ multiplex PCR, yet TCRdb's version contains in-frame clones alone and is incomplete. This table holds about half a million clones, 80% to 90% found once. This sample comprised peripheral blood, obtained in a trial of Ad26.COV2.S vaccine versus placebo. The origin of this receptor is a person between 18 and 60 years old who received the Ad26.COV2.S COVID-19 vaccine or a placebo. The chain recombines TRBV3-1 (or the pseudogene TRBV3-2) with TRBJ2-1; 10 bases are shared with TRBD2. The CDR3 protein is CASSHPPRTSGNNEQFF. The CDR3 DNA reads TGTGCCAGCAGCCATCCTCCTCGGACTAGCGGCAACAATGAGCAGTTCTTC.